This TCR beta chain was retrieved from a study of blood T cell repertoires in COVID-19. Study information: Material from acute and convalescent COVID-19 was sourced from the United States, Italy and Spain. PBMCs, B-cell-depleted T cells, or T cells were the source of the cDNA or gDNA that made up the material.

CDR3 length: 13 amino acids. CDR1 is MNHEY, CDR2 SMNVEV, per germline (reference sequence). V shed 5 bases and J shed 7 bases, with 12 bases lying between them. Authors' analysis steps: The assay estimated nucleated cells by amplifying reference gene primers. The table came from immunoSEQ multiplex PCR; TCRdb's copy has only in-frame clones and leaves some out. V and J calls and clone size are those listed in that table; D and trimming were worked out from the DNA. Here the sample spans about 200,000 clones, about nine tenths being singletons. The receptor was isolated from a man aged 18 to 29 with active or convalescent COVID-19. Sequenced input: peripheral blood. The J gene is TRBJ2-1, the V gene TRBV27; a possible D gene is TRBD1 (5 bases). The CDR3 sequence is CASSPDSTNEQFF. The CDR3 bases are TGTGCCAGCAGTCCCGACAGTACAAATGAGCAGTTCTTC.